The 22 T cell receptor beta chains listed next were all sequenced from one sample in a study of T cells in Graves' hyperthyroidism and ophthalmopathy. TCR beta CDR3 region amplification was performed from RNA transcripts. An initial round of RT-PCR targeting the TCR CDR3 relied on the HTBI primer set. TCRdb independently ran MiXCR on the multiplex PCR reads; one entry per CDR3 protein. The sample shows 350,000 to 450,000 distinct CDR3 sequences, about 15% of them seen only once. The specimen sequenced was blood. These receptors were obtained from a woman in her twenties or thirties with Graves' hyperthyroidism that later progressed to Graves' ophthalmopathy.

A few counts support this clonotype. The chain combines TRBV29-1 with TRBJ1-1; no firm D call. Germline V gene data show CDR1 as SQVTM and CDR2 as ANQGSEA. V was cut by 8 bases and J by 1 base, with 14 bases left in between. This CDR3 contains 13 residues. CDR3 residues: CSSTQMENTEAFF. The CDR3 DNA is TGCAGCTCAACCCAGATGGAGAACACTGAAGCTTTCTTT.

In its sample, this clonotype was seen many times. V is TRBV20-1 and J is TRBJ1-6; perhaps TRBD1 as D (5 bases). V was pared by 6 bases and J by 7 bases, with 19 bases between. The CDR3 has 15 residues. Germline CDR1 DFQATT, CDR2 SNEGSKA (reference sequence). DNA of the CDR3: TGCAGTGCCGTAGATCCAGGGAGTGGGAATTCACCCCTCCACTTT. Protein sequence: CSAVDPGSGNSPLHF.

This clonotype was counted between two and nine times. The chain employs TRBV7-8 and TRBJ2-7; TRBD1 aligns across 9 bases. CDR3 length: 15 amino acids. CDR1 and CDR2 from the germline V gene are SGHVS and FQNEAQ. V shed 0 bases, J shed 3 bases, and the junction held 3 bases outside the gene matches. CDR3: CASSLAGTGLYEQYF. The DNA of the CDR3 is TGTGCCAGCAGCTTAGCCGGGACAGGGCTCTACGAGCAGTACTTC. The full variable domain, in which reference TRBV7-8 and TRBJ2-7 provide the parts outside the CDR3, is GAGVSQSPRYKVAKRGQDVALRCDPISGHVSLFWYQQALGQGPEFLTYFQNEAQLDKSGLPSDRFFAERPEGSVSTLKIQRTQQEDSAVYLCASSLAGTGLYEQYFGPGTRLTVT.

This clonotype came up a few times. The V and J genes are TRBV6-4 and TRBJ2-2; D is ambiguous. The CDR3 totals 14 residues. The V and J ends lost 8 bases and 0 bases respectively, with 10 bases between them. In germline, CDR1 is MRHNA, CDR2 SNTAGT. The CDR3 reads CASSRSANTGELFF. Here the CDR3 DNA reads TGTGCCAGCTCCAGATCGGCGAACACCGGGGAGCTGTTTTTT.

This clonotype turned up a few times. The chain has TRBV5-1 and TRBJ2-7; a weak D match, TRBD1 (6 bases). The CDR3 covers 14 residues. Trimming removed 0 bases at V and 3 bases at J, with 10 bases between. Germline V gene data show CDR1 as SGHRS and CDR2 as YFSETQ. The CDR3 reads CASSLADRLYEQYF. The DNA of the CDR3 is TGCGCCAGCAGCTTGGCCGACAGGCTCTACGAGCAGTACTTC.

The chain combines TRBV27 with TRBJ2-4, with D unresolved. The CDR3 is 14 amino acids. The V gene lost 6 bases and the J gene lost 9 bases, with 18 bases spanning the gap. Germline CDR1 MNHEY, CDR2 SMNVEV (reference sequence). CDR3 in DNA: TGTGCCAGCAGCCGGGCCTACCGCCCGAGCATTCAGTACTTC. Amino acid sequence: CASSRAYRPSIQYF.

The chain joins TRBV27 to TRBJ2-7; TRBD2 is a possible D gene (6 bases). This CDR3 spans 16 amino acids. Germline-derived CDR1 and CDR2 are MNHEY and SMNVEV (reference sequence). V lost 6 bases to trimming and J lost 2 bases, with 20 bases between them. CDR3 sequence reads: CASSVQGPAGTYEQYF. DNA for the CDR3: TGTGCCAGCAGCGTGCAAGGGCCAGCGGGTACCTACGAGCAGTACTTC.

The genes are TRBV7-8 and TRBJ2-1; 9 bases align to TRBD2. Trimming cost V 5 bases and J 6 bases; bases outside gene matches: 8. Germline assignment: CDR1 SGHVS and CDR2 FQNEAQ. This CDR3 contains 15 residues. The CDR3 bases are TGTGCCAGCAGCCGAGCCCGACTAGCGGTCAATGAGCAGTTCTTC. Translated, it gives CASSRARLAVNEQFF.

This clonotype was detected many times. The chain has TRBV28 and TRBJ2-7; TRBD2 matches at 12 bases. Trimming cost V 5 bases and J 2 bases; bases outside gene matches: 13. The germline CDR1 and CDR2 sequences are MDHEN and SYDVKM. This CDR3 has 18 amino acids. CDR3 sequence: CASSTYRGLAGPPYEQYF. The CDR3 DNA is TGTGCCAGCAGTACGTATAGAGGACTAGCGGGGCCCCCCTACGAGCAGTACTTC. The full variable domain, its missing parts supplied by reference TRBV28 and TRBJ2-7, is DVKVTQSSRYLVKRTGEKVFLECVQDMDHENMFWYRQDPGLGLRLIYFSYDVKMKEKGDIPEGYSVSREKKERFSLILESASTNQTSMYLCASSTYRGLAGPPYEQYFGPGTRLTVT.

This clonotype was counted at least ten times. The chain recombines TRBV6-1 with TRBJ1-2; 8 bases are shared with TRBD1. The CDR3 length is 14 residues. Germline trimming cut 1 base from V and 12 bases from J; bases unmatched to any gene: 10. Looked up from germline, CDR1 is MNHNS and CDR2 is SASEGT. CDR3 amino acids: CASSEGVGQDANTF. The CDR3 region has the DNA TGTGCCAGCAGTGAAGGGGTGGGACAGGATGCTAACACCTTC.

This clonotype was counted ten times or more. The chain joins TRBV10-3 to TRBJ2-1, with a possible D match to TRBD2 (5 bases). The CDR3 has 13 residues. V gave up 6 bases and J gave up 2 bases, with 8 bases separating them. The germline CDR1 and CDR2 sequences are ENHRY and SYGVKD. DNA for the CDR3: TGTGCCATCAGAGCGGATACCTACAATGAGCAGTTCTTC. Its protein product is CAIRADTYNEQFF.

This clonotype came up many times. V is TRBV11-2 and J is TRBJ2-7; TRBD1 agrees at 12 bases. The CDR3 contains 16 residues. Germline values: CDR1 SGHAT, CDR2 FQNNGV. J was trimmed by 6 bases and V by 4 bases; bases with no gene match: 10. In DNA, the CDR3 is TGTGCCAGCAGCTCTACGGGACAGGGGGCAAAAAGCGAGCAGTACTTC. It encodes CASSSTGQGAKSEQYF.

This clonotype was counted many times. The rearrangement uses TRBV30 and TRBJ1-5; possibly TRBD1 for D (5 bases). V lost 0 bases, J lost 1 base, and 7 bases lay in between. Germline V gene sequence: CDR1 GTSNPN, CDR2 SVGIG (reference sequence). The length of the CDR3 is 14 residues. CDR3 in amino acids: CAWSVGQSNQPQHF. The CDR3 coding sequence is TGTGCCTGGAGTGTGGGGCAGAGCAATCAGCCCCAGCATTTT.

This clonotype was seen at least ten times. V usage is TRBV5-1 and J usage is TRBJ1-2; 9 positions match TRBD1. This CDR3 contains 15 residues. V lost 3 bases, J lost 7 bases, and 10 bases stayed unmatched. Germline CDR1 reads SGHRS; CDR2 reads YFSETQ. The DNA of the CDR3 is TGCGCCAGCAGCTCCACGGGGACAGGGTCCCGTGGCTACACCTTC. Residues: CASSSTGTGSRGYTF.

The chain is built from TRBV7-2 and TRBJ2-2, with 9 bases matching TRBD2. The germline gives CDR1 SGHTA, CDR2 FQGNSA. J gave up 4 bases and V 8 bases, and 11 bases lay outside the gene matches. This CDR3 has 16 residues. In DNA, the CDR3 is TGTGCCAGCCACGCCGGGGGACTAGCTCTCACCGGGGAGCTGTTTTTT. Its protein product is CASHAGGLALTGELFF.

The chain has TRBV19 and TRBJ2-1, with 7 bases aligning to TRBD1. CDR3 length: 15 amino acids. Germline CDR1 and CDR2: LNHDA and SQIVND (reference sequence). V lost 2 bases and J lost 8; bases outside the gene matches: 9. CDR3 DNA: TGTGCCAGTAGTATACGCAGGGGGAGCTATGATGAGCAGTTCTTC. Protein sequence: CASSIRRGSYDEQFF.

The chain combines TRBV4-1 with TRBJ2-1; D is tentatively TRBD1 or TRBD2 (5 bases each). CDR1 and CDR2 (germline): MGHRA, YSYEKL. Between the trimmed V and J ends, which lost 2 bases and 6 bases, there was a span of 11 bases. This CDR3 is 14 amino acids long. CDR3 DNA sequence: TGCGCCAGCAGCCAAAGGGACCTCTTCAATGAGCAGTTCTTC. Amino acids: CASSQRDLFNEQFF.

This clonotype was seen repeatedly, ten times or more. The V gene is TRBV28, the J gene TRBJ2-7; possibly TRBD2 for D (6 bases). The CDR3 is made up of 16 amino acids. Germline lookup yields CDR1 MDHEN and CDR2 SYDVKM. Trimming removed 7 bases from V and 1 base from J, with 20 bases in between. CDR3 sequence reads: CASTDGGVRGSYEQYF. CDR3 nucleotide sequence: TGTGCCAGCACCGACGGCGGGGTAAGGGGATCCTACGAGCAGTACTTC. Complete variable domain (other parts from reference TRBV28 and TRBJ2-7): DVKVTQSSRYLVKRTGEKVFLECVQDMDHENMFWYRQDPGLGLRLIYFSYDVKMKEKGDIPEGYSVSREKKERFSLILESASTNQTSMYLCASTDGGVRGSYEQYFGPGTRLTVT.

The chain links TRBV6-1 to TRBJ1-2; 9 nucleotides align to TRBD1. Trimming took 6 bases from V and 0 from J; bases not matched to a gene: 14. Per the germline V gene, CDR1 is MNHNS and CDR2 is SASEGT. The CDR3 spans 18 residues. The CDR3 loop reads CASRKLDRGLGANYGYTF. The CDR3 DNA is TGTGCCAGCAGGAAATTGGACAGGGGTTTGGGAGCTAACTATGGCTACACCTTC.

This clonotype was seen a single time. A much larger clone sits a single nucleotide away, making a read error possible. The chain combines TRBV5-1 with TRBJ1-1, with unresolved D. The V gene's germline CDR1 is SGHRS and CDR2 YFSETQ. This CDR3 contains 12 residues. Deletions cut 3 bases from V and 3 bases from J, with 6 bases between. CDR3 protein: CASSSKDTEAFF. The CDR3 DNA is TGCGCCAGCAGCTCAAAAGACACTGAAGCTTTCTTT.

This clonotype came up a few times. The chain employs TRBV14 and TRBJ2-5; 10 bases are a match to TRBD1. Germline V gene lookup returns CDR1 SGHDN and CDR2 FVKESK. This CDR3 contains 16 residues. Trimming at V came to 4 bases and at J to 4 bases, leaving 9 bases not matched to a gene. The CDR3 sequence is CASSPQDRGVRETQYF. CDR3 bases: TGTGCCAGCAGCCCCCAGGACAGGGGGGTTAGAGAGACCCAGTACTTC.

This clonotype was seen repeatedly, ten times or more. The V and J genes are TRBV5-1 and TRBJ2-7; a weak D match, TRBD2 (6 bases). V lost 0 bases and J lost 6, with 13 bases in between. The germline gives CDR1 SGHRS, CDR2 YFSETQ. This CDR3 region has 14 residues. The CDR3 region is CASSLGFQEGEQYF. The CDR3, as DNA: TGCGCCAGCAGCTTGGGCTTCCAGGAGGGCGAGCAGTACTTC. Full variable domain (rest looked up from reference TRBV5-1 and TRBJ2-7): KAGVTQTPRYLIKTRGQQVTLSCSPISGHRSVSWYQQTPGQGLQFLFEYFSETQRNKGNFPGRFSGRQFSNSRSEMNVSTLELGDSALYLCASSLGFQEGEQYFGPGTRLTVT.